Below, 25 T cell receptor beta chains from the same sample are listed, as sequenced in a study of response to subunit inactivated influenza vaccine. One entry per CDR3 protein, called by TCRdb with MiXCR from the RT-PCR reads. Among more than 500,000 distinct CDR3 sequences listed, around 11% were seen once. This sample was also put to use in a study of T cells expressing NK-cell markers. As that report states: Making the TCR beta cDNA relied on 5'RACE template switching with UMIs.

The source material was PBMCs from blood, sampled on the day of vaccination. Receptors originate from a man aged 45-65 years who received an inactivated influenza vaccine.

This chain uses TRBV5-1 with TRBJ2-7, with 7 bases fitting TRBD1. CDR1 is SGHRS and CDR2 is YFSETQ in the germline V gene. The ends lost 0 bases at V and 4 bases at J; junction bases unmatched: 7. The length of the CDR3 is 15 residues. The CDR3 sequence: CASSLVRGSNYEQYF. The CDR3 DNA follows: TGCGCCAGCAGCTTGGTCAGGGGGAGTAATTACGAGCAGTACTTC.

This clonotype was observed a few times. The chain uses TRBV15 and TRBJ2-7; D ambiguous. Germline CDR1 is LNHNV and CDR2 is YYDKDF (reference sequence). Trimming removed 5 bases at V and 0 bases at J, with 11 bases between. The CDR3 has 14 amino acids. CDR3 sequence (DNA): TGTGCCACCAGCGTGCTAGGGCCCTCCTACGAGCAGTACTTC. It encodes CATSVLGPSYEQYF.

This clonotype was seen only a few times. CDR3 loop: CSAISGVNTGELFF. The CDR3 nucleotides read TGCAGTGCAATTTCGGGGGTGAACACCGGGGAGCTGTTTTTT. The genes are TRBV20-1 and TRBJ2-2, with D possibly matching TRBD2 (6 bases). CDR1 and CDR2 from the germline V gene are DFQATT and SNEGSKA (reference sequence). The CDR3 contains 14 residues. The V and J ends lost 6 bases and 1 base respectively, with 12 bases between them.

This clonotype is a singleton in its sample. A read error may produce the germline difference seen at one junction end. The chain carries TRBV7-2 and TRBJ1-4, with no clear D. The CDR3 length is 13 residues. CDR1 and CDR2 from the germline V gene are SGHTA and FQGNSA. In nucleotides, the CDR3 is TGTGCCAGCAGCGCCGAGGTAGCCGAAAAACTGATTTTT. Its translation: CASSAEVAEKLIF.

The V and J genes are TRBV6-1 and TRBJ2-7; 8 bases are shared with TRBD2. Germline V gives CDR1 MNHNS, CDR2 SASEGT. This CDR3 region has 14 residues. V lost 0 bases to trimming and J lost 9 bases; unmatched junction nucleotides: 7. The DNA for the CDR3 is TGTGCCAGCAGTGAAGCGCGACTAGCGTCGGTGCAGTACTTC. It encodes CASSEARLASVQYF.

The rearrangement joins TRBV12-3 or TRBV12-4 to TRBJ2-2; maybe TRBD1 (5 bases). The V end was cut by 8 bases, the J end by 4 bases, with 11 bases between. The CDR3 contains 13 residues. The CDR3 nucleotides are TGTGCCAGCTGGGAAGGGGTCACCGGGGAGCTGTTTTTT. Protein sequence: CASWEGVTGELFF.

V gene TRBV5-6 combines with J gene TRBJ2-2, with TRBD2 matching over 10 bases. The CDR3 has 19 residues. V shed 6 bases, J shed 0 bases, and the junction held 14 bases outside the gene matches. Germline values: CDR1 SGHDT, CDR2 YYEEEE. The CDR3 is CASNPSWTSGTSNTGELFF. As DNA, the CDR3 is TGTGCCAGCAATCCTTCTTGGACTAGCGGAACTTCGAACACCGGGGAGCTGTTTTTT.

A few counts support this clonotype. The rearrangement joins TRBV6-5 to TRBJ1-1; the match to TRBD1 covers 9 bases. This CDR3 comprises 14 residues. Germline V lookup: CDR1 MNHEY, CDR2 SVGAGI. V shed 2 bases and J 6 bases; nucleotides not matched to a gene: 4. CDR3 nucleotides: TGTGCCAGCAGTTACCGACAGGGGGTTCCTGAAGCTTTCTTT. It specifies CASSYRQGVPEAFF.

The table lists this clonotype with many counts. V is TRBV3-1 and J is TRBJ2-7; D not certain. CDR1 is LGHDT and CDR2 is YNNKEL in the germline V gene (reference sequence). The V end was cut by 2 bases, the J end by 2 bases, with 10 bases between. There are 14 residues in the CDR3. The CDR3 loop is CASSQNAVAYEQYF. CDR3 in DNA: TGTGCCAGCAGCCAAAATGCAGTTGCCTACGAGCAGTACTTC.

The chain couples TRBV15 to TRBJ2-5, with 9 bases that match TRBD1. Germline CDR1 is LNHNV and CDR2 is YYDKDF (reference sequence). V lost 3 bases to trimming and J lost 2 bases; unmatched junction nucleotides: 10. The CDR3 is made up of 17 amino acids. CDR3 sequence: CATSRSRDRVGQETQYF. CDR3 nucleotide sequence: TGTGCCACCAGCAGGTCCCGGGACAGGGTTGGGCAAGAGACCCAGTACTTC. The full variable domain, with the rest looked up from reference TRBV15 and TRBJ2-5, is DAMVIQNPRYQVTQFGKPVTLSCSQTLNHNVMYWYQQKSSQAPKLLFHYYDKDFNNEADTPDNFQSRRPNTSFCFLDIRSPGLGDTAMYLCATSRSRDRVGQETQYFGPGTRLLVL.

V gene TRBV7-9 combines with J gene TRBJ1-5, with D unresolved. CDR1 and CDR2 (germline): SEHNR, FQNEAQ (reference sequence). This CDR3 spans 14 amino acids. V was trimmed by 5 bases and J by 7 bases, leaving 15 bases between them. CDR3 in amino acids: CASSQGGSGQPQHF. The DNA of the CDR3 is TGTGCCAGCAGCCAAGGAGGGTCGGGGCAGCCCCAGCATTTT.

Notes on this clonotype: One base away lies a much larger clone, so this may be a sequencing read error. The CDR3, as DNA: TGCGCCAGCAGCTCCGCACGGGAGGGTAGGGGCACTGAAGCTTTCTTT. Residues: CASSSAREGRGTEAFF. The chain joins TRBV5-1 to TRBJ1-1; weak D call: TRBD1 (5 bases). Germline V gene data show CDR1 as SGHRS and CDR2 as YFSETQ. Trimming left V 3 bases short and J 4 bases short, with 19 bases between. This CDR3 comprises 16 residues.

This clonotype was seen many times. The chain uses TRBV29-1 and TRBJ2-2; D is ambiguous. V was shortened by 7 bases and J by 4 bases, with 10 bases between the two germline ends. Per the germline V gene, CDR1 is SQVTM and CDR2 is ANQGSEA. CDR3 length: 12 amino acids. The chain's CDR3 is CSGITPTGELFF. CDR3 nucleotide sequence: TGCAGCGGCATTACTCCCACCGGGGAGCTGTTTTTT.

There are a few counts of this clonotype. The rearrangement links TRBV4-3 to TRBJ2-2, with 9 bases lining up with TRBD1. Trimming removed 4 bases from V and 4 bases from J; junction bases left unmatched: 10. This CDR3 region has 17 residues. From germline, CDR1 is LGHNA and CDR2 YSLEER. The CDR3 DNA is TGCGCCAGCAGCCTAGGACACACAGGGGGCCCCACCGGGGAGCTGTTTTTT. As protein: CASSLGHTGGPTGELFF.

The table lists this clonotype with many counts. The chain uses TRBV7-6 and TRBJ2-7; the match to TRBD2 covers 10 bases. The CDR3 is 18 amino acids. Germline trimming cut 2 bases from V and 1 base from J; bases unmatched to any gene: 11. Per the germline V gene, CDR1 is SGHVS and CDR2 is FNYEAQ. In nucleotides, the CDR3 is TGTGCCAGCAGCTTAAATTCGGGGACTAGCGACCATTCCTACGAGCAGTACTTC. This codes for CASSLNSGTSDHSYEQYF.

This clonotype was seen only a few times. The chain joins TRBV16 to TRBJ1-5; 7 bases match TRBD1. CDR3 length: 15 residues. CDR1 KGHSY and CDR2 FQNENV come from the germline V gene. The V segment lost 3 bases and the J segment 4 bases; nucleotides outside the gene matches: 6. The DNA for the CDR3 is TGTGCCAGCAGCCACCAGGGGGTGGGGAATCAGCCCCAGCATTTT. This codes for CASSHQGVGNQPQHF.

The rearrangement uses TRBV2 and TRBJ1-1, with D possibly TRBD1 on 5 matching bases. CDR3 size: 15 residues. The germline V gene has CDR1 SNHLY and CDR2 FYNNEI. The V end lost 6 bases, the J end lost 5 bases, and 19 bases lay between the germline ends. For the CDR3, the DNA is TGTGCCAGCAGACGTCGGGACCTAGCGGGGACTGAAGCTTTCTTT. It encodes CASRRRDLAGTEAFF.

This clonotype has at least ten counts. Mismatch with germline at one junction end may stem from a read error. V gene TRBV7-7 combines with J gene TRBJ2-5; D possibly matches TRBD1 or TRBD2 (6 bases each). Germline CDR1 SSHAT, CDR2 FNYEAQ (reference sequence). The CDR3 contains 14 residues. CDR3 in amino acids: CASSLRGAFETQYF. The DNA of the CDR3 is TGTGCTAGCAGCTTGAGGGGGGCCTTCGAGACCCAGTACTTC.

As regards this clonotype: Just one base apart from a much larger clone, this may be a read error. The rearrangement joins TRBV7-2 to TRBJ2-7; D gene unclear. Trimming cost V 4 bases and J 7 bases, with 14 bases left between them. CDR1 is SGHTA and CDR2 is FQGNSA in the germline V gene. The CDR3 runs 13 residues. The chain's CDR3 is CASSSVDPREQYF. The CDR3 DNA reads TGTGCCAGCAGCTCAGTGGACCCGCGGGAGCAGTACTTC.

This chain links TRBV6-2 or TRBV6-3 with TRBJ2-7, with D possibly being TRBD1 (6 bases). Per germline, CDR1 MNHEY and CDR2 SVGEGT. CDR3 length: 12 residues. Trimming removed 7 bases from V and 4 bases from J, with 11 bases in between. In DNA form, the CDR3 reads TGTGCCAGCAACCTACAGGGATACGAGCAGTACTTC. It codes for CASNLQGYEQYF.

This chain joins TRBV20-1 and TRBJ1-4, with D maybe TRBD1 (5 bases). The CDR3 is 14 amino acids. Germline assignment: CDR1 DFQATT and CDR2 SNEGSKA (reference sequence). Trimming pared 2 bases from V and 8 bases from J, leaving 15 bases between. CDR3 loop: CSARHDRVNEKLFF. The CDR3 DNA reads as TGCAGTGCTAGACACGACAGAGTTAACGAAAAACTGTTTTTT.

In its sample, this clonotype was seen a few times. CDR3 DNA: TGCGCCAGCAGCTTGGCAGAGACAGCTACAAAGCAGTACTTC. It specifies CASSLAETATKQYF. The chain combines TRBV5-1 with TRBJ2-7; D may be TRBD1 (5 bases). Per germline, CDR1 SGHRS and CDR2 YFSETQ. CDR3 size: 14 residues. Trimming cost V 0 bases and J 8 bases, with 15 bases left between them.

This CDR3 reads CASSQGTGNPYEQYF. The CDR3 region has the DNA TGCGCCAGCAGCCAGGGGACAGGGAACCCCTACGAGCAGTACTTC. This chain links TRBV4-3 with TRBJ2-7; 9 bases align to TRBD1. CDR1 LGHNA and CDR2 YSLEER come from the germline V gene. The CDR3 covers 15 residues. The ends lost 3 bases at V and 2 bases at J; junction bases unmatched: 5.

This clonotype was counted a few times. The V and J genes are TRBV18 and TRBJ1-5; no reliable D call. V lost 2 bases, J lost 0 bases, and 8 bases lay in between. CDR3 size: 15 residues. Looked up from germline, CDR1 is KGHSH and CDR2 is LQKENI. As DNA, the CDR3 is TGTGCCAGCTCACCAGTCCGGGATAGCAATCAGCCCCAGCATTTT. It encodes CASSPVRDSNQPQHF.

CDR3 sequence reads: CASSVHTGSQETQYF. The CDR3 region has the DNA TGTGCCAGCAGCGTTCACACAGGGTCCCAAGAGACCCAGTACTTC. The chain recombines TRBV9 with TRBJ2-5, with D possibly matching TRBD1 (6 bases). Trimming stripped 2 bases from V and 1 base from J, with 12 bases between. The germline gives CDR1 SGDLS, CDR2 YYNGEE. The CDR3 is 15 residues long.